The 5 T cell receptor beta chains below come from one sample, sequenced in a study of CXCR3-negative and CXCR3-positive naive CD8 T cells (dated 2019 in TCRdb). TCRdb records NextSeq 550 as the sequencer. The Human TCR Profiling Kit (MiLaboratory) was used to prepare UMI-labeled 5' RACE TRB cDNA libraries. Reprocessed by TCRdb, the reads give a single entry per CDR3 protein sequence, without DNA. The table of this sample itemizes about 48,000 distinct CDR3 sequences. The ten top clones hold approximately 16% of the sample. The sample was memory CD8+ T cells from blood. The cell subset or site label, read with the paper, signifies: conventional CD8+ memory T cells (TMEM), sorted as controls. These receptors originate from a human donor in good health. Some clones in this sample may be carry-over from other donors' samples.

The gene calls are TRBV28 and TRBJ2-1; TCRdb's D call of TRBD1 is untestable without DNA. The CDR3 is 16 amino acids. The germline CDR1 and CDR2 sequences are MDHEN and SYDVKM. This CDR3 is CASSLPGQGAWWEQFF.

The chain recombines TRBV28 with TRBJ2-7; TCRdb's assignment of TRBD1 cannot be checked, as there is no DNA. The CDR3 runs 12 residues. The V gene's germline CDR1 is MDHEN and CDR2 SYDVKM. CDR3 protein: CASSFADRVSYF.

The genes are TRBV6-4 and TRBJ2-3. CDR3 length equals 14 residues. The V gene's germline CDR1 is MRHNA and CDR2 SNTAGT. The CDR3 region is CASSPGTSTDTQYF.

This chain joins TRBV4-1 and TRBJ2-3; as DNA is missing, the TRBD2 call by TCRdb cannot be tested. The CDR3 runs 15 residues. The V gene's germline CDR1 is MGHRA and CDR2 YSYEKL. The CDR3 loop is CASSLGLAGTDTQYF.

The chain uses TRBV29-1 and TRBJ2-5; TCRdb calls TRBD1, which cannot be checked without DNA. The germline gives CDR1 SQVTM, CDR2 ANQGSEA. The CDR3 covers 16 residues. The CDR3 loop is CSVETALGQGEETQYF.